This T cell receptor (beta chain) was observed in a study of T cells in Graves' hyperthyroidism and ophthalmopathy. The CDR3 extends over 15 amino acids. Germline CDR1 is KGHSH and CDR2 is LQKENI. Points on this clonotype: One junction end does not reproduce the germline sequence, and a read error may be involved.

Authors of the study amplified TCR beta CDR3 regions from RNA transcripts. When the TCR CDR3 underwent first-round RT-PCR, the HTBI primer set was used. TCRdb independently ran MiXCR on the multiplex PCR reads; one entry per CDR3 protein. The repertoire holds some 350,000 distinct CDR3 sequences, with 20% to 25% as singletons. What was sequenced was blood. The clonotype originates from a man aged 50-59 years with Graves' hyperthyroidism. This chain links TRBV18 with TRBJ1-2, with D hard to call. CDR3 coding DNA: TGTGCCAGCTCACCACCAGTAACTCTTAACTGTGGCTACACCTTC. It specifies CASSPPVTLNCGYTF.